The clone carrying this TCR beta chain occurred a few times. The CDR3 runs 14 residues. After removal of 4 bases from V and 3 bases from J, the junction contained 3 bases not matched to a gene. Germline CDR1 reads LGHDT; CDR2 reads YNNKEL (reference sequence). Profiled with immunoSEQ multiplex PCR; TCRdb holds only in-frame clones, not every one. Here the sample spans roughly 170,000 clones, 93% being singletons. The data stem from a study of control samples from healthy donors and cancer patients. The receptor's source is a woman in her sixties or seventies in good health. The rearrangement uses TRBV3-1 (or the pseudogene TRBV3-2) and TRBJ1-5; 7 bases line up with TRBD1. The sequenced sample was blood. CDR3 bases: TGTGCCAGCAGCCGGACAGGCTACAATCAGCCCCAGCATTTT. Encoded protein: CASSRTGYNQPQHF.